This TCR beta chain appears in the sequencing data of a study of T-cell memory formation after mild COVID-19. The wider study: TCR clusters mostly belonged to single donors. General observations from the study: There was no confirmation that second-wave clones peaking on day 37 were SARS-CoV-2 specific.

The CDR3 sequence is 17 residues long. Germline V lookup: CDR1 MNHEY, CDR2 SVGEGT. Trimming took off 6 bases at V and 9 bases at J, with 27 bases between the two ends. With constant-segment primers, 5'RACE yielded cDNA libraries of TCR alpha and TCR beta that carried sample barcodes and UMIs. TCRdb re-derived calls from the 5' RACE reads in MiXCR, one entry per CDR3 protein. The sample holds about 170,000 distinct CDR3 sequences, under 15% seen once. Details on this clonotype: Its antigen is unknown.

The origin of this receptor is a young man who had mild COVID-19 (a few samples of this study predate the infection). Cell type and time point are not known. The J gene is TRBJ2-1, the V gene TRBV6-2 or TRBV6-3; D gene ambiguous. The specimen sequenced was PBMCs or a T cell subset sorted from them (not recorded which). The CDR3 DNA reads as TGTGCCAGCAGAAACACTTTCCTTGGGCTGAACGCAGGTGAGCAGTTCTTC. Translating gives CASRNTFLGLNAGEQFF.